The rows below give T cell receptor beta chains drawn from one sample of a study of T cell responses to AZD1222 COVID-19 vaccine. Only in-frame clones appear in the TCRdb table, and some are missing; sequencing was by immunoSEQ multiplex PCR. Of 100,000 to 120,000 clones listed, around 80% are singletons. The starting material was peripheral blood, obtained on day 0 of AZD1222 vaccination. Receptors were obtained from an adult in good health. The CDR3 runs from the conserved cysteine through the conserved F or W. D genes are given only for firm matches. Expanded clones are given a class, and other clones once, few, many or no size at all.

TRBV5-5	few	14	.	TRBJ1-2	TGTGCCAGCAGCTTGTCCTCCACTAACTATGGCTACACCTTC	CASSLSSTNYGYTF
TRBV10-3	.	13	.	TRBJ1-1	TGTGCCACATCCGGGGACGGCAACACTGAAGCTTTCTTT	CATSGDGNTEAFF
TRBV19	.	14	TRBD1	TRBJ1-1	TGTGCCAGTAGTAATCCGGGACAGGTTTTTATGGCTTTCTTT	CASSNPGQVFMAFF
TRBV7-3	.	13	.	TRBJ1-1	TGTGCCAGCAGACGAGACTGGGGCGGTGAAGCTTTCTTT	CASRRDWGGEAFF
TRBV28	once	14	.	TRBJ1-2	TGTGCCAGCAGCGGCCTGGCGCCTAACTATGGCTACACCTTC	CASSGLAPNYGYTF
TRBV4-3	.	15	.	TRBJ1-4	TGCGCCAGCAGCCAAGATCATATGGATAGGGAAAAACTGTTTTTT	CASSQDHMDREKLFF
TRBV19	.	13	.	TRBJ2-2	TGTGCCAGTAAACCTGTGAACACCGGGGAGCTGTTTTTT	CASKPVNTGELFF
TRBV7-9	.	15	.	TRBJ1-2	TGTGCCAGCAGCTTGTTCCGGGACGGCTATTTTAGCTACACCTTC	CASSLFRDGYFSYTF
TRBV9	.	15	.	TRBJ2-1	TGTGCCAGCAGCTTGAGCGGACTCTCCTACAATGAGCAGTTCTTC	CASSLSGLSYNEQFF
TRBV7-2	.	16	TRBD2	TRBJ2-1	TGTGCCAGCAGCTTATTTGCTAGCGGGGGAGACAATGAGCAGTTCTTC	CASSLFASGGDNEQFF
TRBV5-1	.	16	TRBD1	TRBJ1-4	TGCGCCAGCAGCCGGGCCGAGACAGGGCCTAATGAAAAACTGTTTTTT	CASSRAETGPNEKLFF
TRBV13	.	16	.	TRBJ1-4	TGTGCCAGCAGCTGCCCGGGAGTCTCAATTAATGAAAAACTGTTTTTT	CASSCPGVSINEKLFF
TRBV5-5	.	16	TRBD1	TRBJ1-2	TGTGCCAGCAGCTTGACGGGGACAGGGTCTGGACATGGCTACACCTTC	CASSLTGTGSGHGYTF
TRBV24-1	.	12	.	TRBJ2-1	TGTGCCACCAGTGATCCAAACAGGGAGCAGTTCTTC	CATSDPNREQFF
TRBV30	few	15	.	TRBJ1-3	TGTGCCTGGAGTGTAGTGACCCAGGGCCGGGACACCATATATTTT	CAWSVVTQGRDTIYF
TRBV4-3	.	17	.	TRBJ1-4	TGCGCCAGCAGCCAAGATTGGGCCGGTTTGGGGGGAGAAAAACTGTTTTTT	CASSQDWAGLGGEKLFF
TRBV27	.	15	.	TRBJ1-6	TGTGCCAGCAGCAAGACAGGACTCTATAATTCACCCCTCCACTTT	CASSKTGLYNSPLHF
TRBV12-5	.	14	.	TRBJ1-2	TGTGCTAGTGGTTTCTCCGGGGCCTACGGGGGCTACACCTTC	CASGFSGAYGGYTF
TRBV4-1	.	18	TRBD2	TRBJ2-3	TGCGCCAGCAGCCAAGAAGAACGACTAGCGGGGGGGTTAGATACGCAGTATTTT	CASSQEERLAGGLDTQYF
TRBV5-1	.	15	.	TRBJ2-2	TGCGCCAGCAGCTTGGACATGATGAACACCGGGGAGCTGTTTTTT	CASSLDMMNTGELFF
TRBV19	.	13	.	TRBJ2-7	TGTGCCAGTAGTATGGGAGTATCCTACGAGCAGTACTTC	CASSMGVSYEQYF
TRBV19	.	14	.	TRBJ1-6	TGTGCCGGCCGAGGAAGGGGACCCCATTCACCCCTCCACTTT	CAGRGRGPHSPLHF
TRBV4-3	.	14	TRBD1	TRBJ2-7	TGCGCCAGCAGCCAAGATAGGACAGGGGGCGAGCAGTACTTC	CASSQDRTGGEQYF
TRBV7-2	.	16	.	TRBJ2-1	TGTGCCAGCAGCCTAGGTCGGGCAGGGGAAAGGGATGAGCAGTTCTTC	CASSLGRAGERDEQFF
TRBV14	.	16	TRBD1	TRBJ1-1	TGTGCCAGCAGCCAACGACTAGGACAGGGACACACTGAAGCTTTCTTT	CASSQRLGQGHTEAFF
TRBV7-9	.	12	.	TRBJ1-2	TGTGCCAGCACCTTCAGCAACTATGGCTACACCTTC	CASTFSNYGYTF
TRBV5-1	.	15	.	TRBJ2-3	TGCGCCAGCAGCTTGGATGGGTTGAGCACAGATACGCAGTATTTT	CASSLDGLSTDTQYF
TRBV6-5	.	13	TRBD2	TRBJ2-1	TGTGCCAGCAGTTACCTAGCGGGGGGGAGCCGAGTCTTC	CASSYLAGGSRVF
TRBV11-2	.	15	TRBD2	TRBJ2-1	TGTGCCAGCAGCTCCAGCGGGGGCGCCTACAATGAGCAGTTCTTC	CASSSSGGAYNEQFF
TRBV4-2	few	15	TRBD1	TRBJ1-2	TGTGCCAGCAGCCAAAGACAGGGGGCAGTCTATGGCTACACCTTC	CASSQRQGAVYGYTF
TRBV7-2	.	15	.	TRBJ1-1	TGTGCCAGCAGCTTCTCACCTTACGGAGGGGCCGAAGCTTTCTTT	CASSFSPYGGAEAFF
TRBV20-1	few	11	.	TRBJ1-1	TGCAGTGCGTCCCGGGGGGAGGAAGCTTTCTTT	CSASRGEEAFF
TRBV11-2	.	11	.	TRBJ1-1	TGTGCCAGCAGGGACTTTCTAGAAGCTTTCTTT	CASRDFLEAFF